What follows is one T cell receptor (beta chain) and its context. Which antigen it targets is not known. There are no base qualities to consult, and no much larger clone falls within one base. The entry originates in a study of early T cells in non-severe SARS-CoV-2 infection (dated by TCRdb to about 2021). In the study overall: Because TCR sequencing relied on bulk RNA taken from unsorted whole blood, pairing of alpha and beta chains was not possible.

A case-control design nested within a healthcare worker cohort in London, UK, was used, with weekly nasopharyngeal swab PCR tests and blood sampling performed. Healthcare workers were recruited during the week of the UK lockdown, between 23 and 31 March 2020, and followed weekly for up to roughly 15 weeks. Beyond this particular receptor, the publication reports: Matching against VDJdb was skewed toward anti-spike CD8 responses, likely underestimated virus-specific expansions, and missed private and CD4 specificities.

The library was prepared using 5' RACE. Sequencer: NextSeq 500. The TCR library protocol attached unique molecular identifiers to individual cDNA molecules to correct for sequencing error and PCR bias. Both TCR alpha and beta chains were sequenced, and tight co-correlation was observed between alpha and beta sequence abundances in each sample. The paper's processing steps were these. V gene, J gene and CDR3 annotation of TCR sequences was performed with Decombinator V4. TCRs were defined as expanded if a significant change between any two time points was detected under a Poisson model with p below 0.0001. Abundances of TCRs were expressed as counts per million after normalisation to the total number of TCRs sequenced in each sample. VDJdb, accessed on 1 November 2021, was searched for TCRs annotated for CMV, EBV and SARS-CoV-2, and TCRs annotated for more than one antigen were excluded. TCRdb trimmed public reads at Q25 via fastp, called clones via MiXCR and kept in-frame beta chains. Each record represents a unique CDR3 protein, reported with the most common genes and DNA among its rows. The V and J calls, along with clone size, are taken from TCRdb and not from the paper's own processing. This sample is represented by 85,000 to 100,000 distinct CDR3 sequences; approximately 17% of them were singletons. Clones ranked in the top ten supply roughly 1.3% of the sample.

The source is an adult who was a healthcare worker with PCR-confirmed SARS-CoV-2 infection or an uninfected control (not recorded which). The sample comprised whole blood.

The base sequence is TGTGCCAGCAGCCTCAGGGGGACAGGCAATTCACCCCTCCACTTT. This translates into CASSLRGTGNSPLHF. Recombination joined TRBV9 with TRBJ1-6; 8 bases in the middle match TRBD1. For CDR1 and CDR2, the germline V gene lists SGDLS and YYNGEE. Spanning cysteine to phenylalanine, the CDR3 consists of 15 amino acids. Of all the DNA, just the CDR3 is kept, 45 bases in frame from base 1. Trimming removed 4 bases from V and 7 bases from J; the gene matches leave 7 bases unexplained.